These 17 T cell receptor beta chains were all obtained from the same sample, sequenced in a study of blood T cells in healthy people across ages. The second PCR ran roughly 6 to 11 cycles with a sample-barcoded 5' primer and J-beta primers. Each CDR3 protein gets one entry after TCRdb re-called the 5' RACE reads with MiXCR. Of about 800,000 distinct CDR3 sequences listed, approximately 25% were seen once; the top ten hold under 4.5%. The data were also submitted as part of a second study, on T cells of mothers and their children.

Input material: blood. These receptors were obtained from a boy aged 10-17 years in good health.

The chain couples TRBV12-3 or TRBV12-4 to TRBJ1-5; no clear D. CDR3 length equals 13 residues. V lost 5 bases and J lost 4, with 9 bases in between. The CDR3, as DNA: TGTGCCAGCAGTAGACTGATAAATCAGCCCCAGCATTTT. The encoded protein is CASSRLINQPQHF.

The V and J genes are TRBV6-6 and TRBJ1-4; D is uncertain. The ends were cut back, 4 bases at V and 3 bases at J, with 12 bases in the middle. There are 15 residues in the CDR3. CDR1 and CDR2 from the germline V gene are MNHNY and SVGAGI (reference sequence). CDR3 nucleotide sequence: TGTGCCAGCAGTTCCAAGGGTACACCTAATGAAAAACTGTTTTTT. This gives the protein CASSSKGTPNEKLFF.

The J gene is TRBJ1-5, the V gene TRBV2; weak D call: TRBD1 (6 bases). V was trimmed by 5 bases and J by 0 bases, leaving 14 bases between them. The germline V gene encodes CDR1 SNHLY and CDR2 FYNNEI. The length of the CDR3 is 16 residues. In nucleotides, the CDR3 is TGTGCCAGCAGTCCCCGGACAGTGAATAGCAATCAGCCCCAGCATTTT. This codes for CASSPRTVNSNQPQHF. The whole variable domain, filled in from reference TRBV2 and TRBJ1-5, reads EPEVTQTPSHQVTQMGQEVILRCVPISNHLYFYWYRQILGQKVEFLVSFYNNEISEKSEIFDDQFSVERPDGSNFTLKIRSTKLEDSAMYFCASSPRTVNSNQPQHFGDGTRLSIL.

This clonotype has more than one count but fewer than ten. At one boundary the junction diverges from the germline segment, which might be a read error. The CDR3 nucleotides read TGCAGTGCTAGAGATCAGGACCCCCACTTT. As protein: CSARDQDPHF. The V gene is TRBV20-1, the J gene TRBJ1-1; no clear D gene. The CDR3 contains 10 residues. Germline CDR1 reads DFQATT; CDR2 reads SNEGSKA (reference sequence).

The gene calls are TRBV3-1 and TRBJ2-7; TRBD2 matches 10 bases. Germline CDR1 LGHDT, CDR2 YNNKEL (reference sequence). V was pared by 3 bases and J by 0 bases, with 5 bases of the junction left unmatched. CDR3 length equals 16 residues. DNA for the CDR3: TGTGCCAGCAGCCAGGGACTAGCGAAGAGCTCCTACGAGCAGTACTTC. Amino acids: CASSQGLAKSSYEQYF.

This rearrangement joins TRBV20-1 to TRBJ1-5, with D unclear. This CDR3 is built from 14 residues. Germline V gene sequence: CDR1 DFQATT, CDR2 SNEGSKA (reference sequence). Trimming stripped 1 base from V and 0 bases from J, with 7 bases between. The CDR3 coding sequence is TGCAGTGCTAGAGTGCTAGGTAGCAATCAGCCCCAGCATTTT. Amino acid sequence: CSARVLGSNQPQHF.

This clonotype was seen only a few times. The junction differs from germline at one of its ends, possibly a read error. The chain is built from TRBV24-1 and TRBJ2-1, with D perhaps TRBD2 (6 bases). Looked up from germline, CDR1 is KGHDR and CDR2 is SFDVKD. The CDR3 totals 13 residues. The CDR3 nucleotides are TGTGCCACCAGTGGCCGGGGACTTAATGAGCAGCTCTTC. This translates into CATSGRGLNEQLF.

This clonotype was observed a few times. The chain links TRBV7-6 to TRBJ1-1; the D is unclear. The CDR3 runs 14 residues. CDR1 is SGHVS, CDR2 FNYEAQ, per germline. The V gene lost 4 bases and the J gene lost 13 bases, with 22 bases spanning the gap. The CDR3 here is CASSSVDVPGLDFF. The CDR3 region has the DNA TGTGCCAGCAGCTCCGTAGACGTCCCAGGCCTTGATTTCTTT.

The chain is built from TRBV29-1 and TRBJ1-1, with TRBD1 matching over 8 bases. J lost 5 bases, V lost 2 bases, and 4 bases had no gene match. The CDR3 spans 13 residues. Germline-derived CDR1 and CDR2 are SQVTM and ANQGSEA. CDR3 in amino acids: CSVELGQATEAFF. In DNA form, the CDR3 reads TGCAGCGTTGAACTGGGACAGGCGACTGAAGCTTTCTTT.

The J gene is TRBJ1-1, the V gene TRBV29-1; perhaps TRBD1 as D (5 bases). The CDR3 has 14 amino acids. Germline lookup yields CDR1 SQVTM and CDR2 ANQGSEA. Trimming shortened V by 3 bases and J by 1 base, and 12 bases separated the two germline ends. The CDR3 sequence is CSVDWGGRNTEAFF. The CDR3 nucleotides read TGCAGCGTTGATTGGGGGGGAAGGAACACTGAAGCTTTCTTT.

Regarding this clonotype: The conserved phenylalanine or tryptophan normally closing the CDR3 is absent here, so this likely arose from a read error. This rearrangement joins TRBV20-1 to TRBJ1-1, with unresolved D. Germline CDR1 and CDR2: DFQATT and SNEGSKA (reference sequence). The length of the CDR3 is 14 residues. The ends were cut back, 1 base at V and 4 bases at J, with 13 bases in the middle. CDR3 residues: CSARGPGPFTEAFL. In DNA form, the CDR3 reads TGCAGTGCTAGAGGACCTGGGCCGTTCACTGAAGCTTTCCTT.

About this clonotype itself: At one end the junction does not follow the germline gene, possibly because of a read error. The rearrangement joins TRBV2 to TRBJ2-1; D gene ambiguous. The J call may be wrong; the DNA end is better matched by TRBJ2-7. The CDR3 has 14 residues. The V gene's germline CDR1 is SNHLY and CDR2 FYNNEI. The CDR3 nucleotides are TGTGCCAGTAGTGCGGCGCCCGAGTCCTACGAGCAGTACTTC. Protein sequence: CASSAAPESYEQYF.

This chain uses TRBV25-1 with TRBJ2-3; D is ambiguous. The CDR3 has 16 amino acids. Trimming removed 1 base from V and 2 bases from J, with 13 bases in between. Germline CDR1 and CDR2: MGHDK and SYGVNS. The CDR3 nucleotides are TGTGCCAGCAGTGAATTAAGCGCAGGATCCACAGATACGCAGTATTTT. Encoded protein: CASSELSAGSTDTQYF.

This clonotype occurred a few times. This sequence joins TRBV12-3 or TRBV12-4 and TRBJ1-2, with D possibly being TRBD1 (5 bases). V was pared by 5 bases and J by 2 bases, with 12 bases between. The CDR3 has 14 residues. CDR3 bases: TGTGCCAGCAGTCGGACACCGAAAAACTATGGCTACACCTTC. This codes for CASSRTPKNYGYTF.

The chain combines TRBV7-3 with TRBJ2-5, with 7 positions matching TRBD1. CDR1 is SGHTA and CDR2 is FQGTGA in the germline V gene. The CDR3 is made up of 14 amino acids. V lost 5 bases, J lost 2 bases, and 5 bases stayed unmatched. CDR3 nucleotides: TGTGCCAGCAGCGCCCAACAGGGGCAAGAGACCCAGTACTTC. It is translated as CASSAQQGQETQYF.

This clonotype appeared a few times. The chain links TRBV4-1 to TRBJ2-5; 12 nucleotides align to TRBD1. The germline V gene encodes CDR1 MGHRA and CDR2 YSYEKL. The CDR3 runs to 15 residues. V was clipped by 3 bases and J by 4 bases; unmatched bases: 3. CDR3 loop: CASSHGTGGRETQYF. In nucleotides, the CDR3 is TGCGCCAGCAGCCATGGGACAGGGGGCAGAGAGACCCAGTACTTC.

The CDR3: CATSRPLAPGTKNIQYF. As DNA, the CDR3 is TGTGCCACCAGCAGACCACTAGCCCCAGGGACCAAAAACATTCAGTACTTC. The rearrangement links TRBV15 to TRBJ2-4; D may be TRBD2 (6 bases). Germline V gene data show CDR1 as LNHNV and CDR2 as YYDKDF (reference sequence). Trimming stripped 2 bases from V and 2 bases from J, with 16 bases between. The CDR3 runs 17 residues.